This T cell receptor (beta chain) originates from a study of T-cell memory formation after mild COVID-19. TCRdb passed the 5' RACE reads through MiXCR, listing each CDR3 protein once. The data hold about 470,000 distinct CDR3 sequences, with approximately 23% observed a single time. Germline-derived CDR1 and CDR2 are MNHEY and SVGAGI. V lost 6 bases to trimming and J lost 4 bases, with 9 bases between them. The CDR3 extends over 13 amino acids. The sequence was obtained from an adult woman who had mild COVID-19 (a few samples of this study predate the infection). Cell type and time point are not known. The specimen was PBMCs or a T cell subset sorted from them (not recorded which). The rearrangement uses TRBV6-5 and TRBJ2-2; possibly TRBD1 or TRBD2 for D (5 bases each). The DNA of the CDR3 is TGTGCCAGCAGACAAGGGACCACCGGGGAGCTGTTTTTT. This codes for CASRQGTTGELFF.